Presented here are 18 T cell receptor beta chains from one specimen sequenced in a study of T cell changes during pregnancy in multiple sclerosis. TCRdb's table, derived via immunoSEQ multiplex PCR, lists solely in-frame clones and lacks some. The table has approximately 23,000 clones, roughly nine tenths seen once. Sequencing used CD4+ T cells from peripheral blood mononuclear cells, obtained in the third trimester of pregnancy. These receptors originate from a female donor in good health, enrolled as a control in a pregnancy study.

V usage is TRBV6-5 and J usage is TRBJ1-6; TRBD1 matches 7 bases. The ends lost 10 bases at V and 7 bases at J; junction bases unmatched: 13. The germline V gene encodes CDR1 MNHEY and CDR2 SVGAGI. The CDR3 totals 15 residues. The CDR3 bases are TGTGCCACTCTGACAGAACGCAGGGGGAATTCACCCCTCCACTTT. The encoded protein is CATLTERRGNSPLHF.

The chain joins TRBV5-4 to TRBJ2-5; 11 bases are shared with TRBD2. With 3 bases clipped from V and 1 base from J, the junction kept 5 bases outside the gene matches. This CDR3 contains 16 residues. Germline V gene sequence: CDR1 SGHNT, CDR2 YYREEE (reference sequence). CDR3 sequence: CASSSGTSGRQETQYF. The CDR3 nucleotides are TGTGCCAGCAGCTCCGGGACTAGCGGCCGCCAAGAGACCCAGTACTTC.

This clone was counted once. This rearrangement joins TRBV7-8 to TRBJ1-5; possibly TRBD1 for D (6 bases). Germline V gene data show CDR1 as SGHVS and CDR2 as FQNEAQ. Trimming took off 1 base at V and 4 bases at J, with 11 bases between the two ends. The CDR3 totals 15 residues. In DNA, the CDR3 is TGTGCCAGCAGCTTAGTGGCAGGGGAAAATCAGCCCCAGCATTTT. Translation: CASSLVAGENQPQHF.

The chain carries TRBV28 and TRBJ1-2; possibly TRBD1 for D (5 bases). Trimming removed 5 bases at V and 4 bases at J, with 8 bases between. Germline V gene data show CDR1 as MDHEN and CDR2 as SYDVKM. The CDR3 is 12 amino acids. This chain's CDR3 is CASSPDIYGYTF. The DNA of the CDR3 is TGTGCCAGCAGTCCGGACATCTATGGCTACACCTTC.

CDR3 sequence (DNA): TGTGCCAGCAGCTTTTCACAGCCCCAGCATTTT. Its translation: CASSFSQPQHF. The chain couples TRBV7-3 to TRBJ1-5; unclear D gene. Trimming removed 3 bases at V and 7 bases at J, with 4 bases between. Germline V gene lookup returns CDR1 SGHTA and CDR2 FQGTGA. This CDR3 contains 11 residues.

The chain recombines TRBV2 with TRBJ2-3, with TRBD2 identical over 9 bases. This CDR3 is built from 17 residues. Losses at the gene ends were 2 bases for V and 2 bases for J; bases not matched to a gene: 8. CDR1 is SNHLY and CDR2 is FYNNEI in the germline V gene. The CDR3 here is CASSELVAGANTDTQYF. As DNA, the CDR3 is TGTGCCAGCAGTGAACTCGTAGCGGGGGCCAACACAGATACGCAGTATTTT. The full variable domain, with the rest looked up from reference TRBV2 and TRBJ2-3, is EPEVTQTPSHQVTQMGQEVILRCVPISNHLYFYWYRQILGQKVEFLVSFYNNEISEKSEIFDDQFSVERPDGSNFTLKIRSTKLEDSAMYFCASSELVAGANTDTQYFGPGTRLTVL.

This clone came up once. The V and J genes are TRBV6-5 and TRBJ1-2; 7 bases line up with TRBD1. V was clipped by 2 bases and J by 2 bases; unmatched bases: 5. The germline gives CDR1 MNHEY, CDR2 SVGAGI. The CDR3 has 15 residues. The CDR3 nucleotides read TGTGCCAGCAGTTACAAGGCAGGGGGGAACTATGGCTACACCTTC. Translated, it gives CASSYKAGGNYGYTF.

This rearrangement joins TRBV29-1 to TRBJ1-2, with D tentatively TRBD1 (5 bases). This CDR3 contains 13 residues. The germline V gene encodes CDR1 SQVTM and CDR2 ANQGSEA. V was pared by 0 bases and J by 6 bases, with 11 bases between. The CDR3 coding sequence is TGCAGCGTTGAAGAGGGGCCCCGCGATGGCTACACCTTC. This encodes CSVEEGPRDGYTF.

This clone was counted a single time. The chain couples TRBV7-9 to TRBJ1-4; D possibly corresponds to TRBD1 (6 bases). Germline CDR1 reads SEHNR; CDR2 reads FQNEAQ (reference sequence). V was clipped by 1 base and J by 7 bases, with 10 bases between them. This CDR3 contains 14 residues. CDR3 nucleotide sequence: TGTGCCAGCAGCTTAGGTGGGGGCGGTGAAAAACTGTTTTTT. It codes for CASSLGGGGEKLFF. The full variable domain, its missing parts supplied by reference TRBV7-9 and TRBJ1-4, is DTGVSQNPRHKITKRGQNVTFRCDPISEHNRLYWYRQTLGQGPEFLTYFQNEAQLEKSRLLSDRFSAERPKGSFSTLEIQRTEQGDSAMYLCASSLGGGGEKLFFGSGTQLSVL.

The chain employs TRBV2 and TRBJ2-7, with D tentatively TRBD1 (6 bases). The CDR3 contains 15 residues. Per the germline V gene, CDR1 is SNHLY and CDR2 is FYNNEI. With 7 bases removed from V and 0 bases from J, the gap between germline ends came to 16 bases. CDR3 nucleotides: TGTGCCAGCATTCGTGGACAGTATCTCTCCTACGAGCAGTACTTC. It is translated as CASIRGQYLSYEQYF.

CDR3 sequence (DNA): TGCGCCAGCAGCCCCCGGGAGGGGGTGGACTATGGCTACACCTTC. Its translation: CASSPREGVDYGYTF. The V and J genes are TRBV10-2 and TRBJ1-2, with a possible D match to TRBD1 (6 bases). This CDR3 contains 15 residues. Trimming cost V 6 bases and J 3 bases, with 17 bases left between them. Germline V gives CDR1 WSHSY, CDR2 SAAADI.

The chain links TRBV5-4 to TRBJ2-7, with TRBD2 identical over 14 bases. This CDR3 has 16 amino acids. The germline V gene has CDR1 SGHNT and CDR2 YYREEE (reference sequence). V dropped 4 bases and J dropped 5; count of bases not matched to a gene: 8. CDR3 in amino acids: CASSTGTSGSGNEQYF. The CDR3 coding sequence is TGTGCCAGCAGCACCGGGACTAGCGGGAGCGGGAACGAGCAGTACTTC.

The rearrangement links TRBV30 to TRBJ1-3, with TRBD1 identical over 7 bases. With V trimmed by 0 bases and J by 4 bases, 3 bases remained unmatched. Germline CDR1 reads GTSNPN; CDR2 reads SVGIG (reference sequence). The CDR3 runs to 14 residues. The CDR3 sequence: CAWSVQGQGNTIYF. In nucleotides, the CDR3 is TGTGCCTGGAGTGTACAGGGGCAAGGAAACACCATATATTTT.

The chain employs TRBV9 and TRBJ2-1; the match to TRBD2 covers 7 bases. With V trimmed by 0 bases and J by 6 bases, 3 bases remained unmatched. CDR1 is SGDLS and CDR2 is YYNGEE in the germline V gene. This CDR3 has 14 residues. The CDR3 reads CASSVEGLINEQFF. In DNA, the CDR3 is TGTGCCAGCAGCGTAGAGGGACTAATCAATGAGCAGTTCTTC.

The chain recombines TRBV10-3 with TRBJ1-5, with TRBD1 identical over 7 bases. The germline CDR1 and CDR2 sequences are ENHRY and SYGVKD. This CDR3 is 15 amino acids long. The J segment lost 2 bases and the V segment lost 4 bases, leaving 5 bases of the junction unmatched. CDR3 nucleotides: TGTGCCATCAGTGGTGAGGGGGCAGGCAATCAGCCCCAGCATTTT. Protein product: CAISGEGAGNQPQHF.

The genes are TRBV7-6 and TRBJ1-2, with TRBD1 identical over 8 bases. This CDR3 region has 13 residues. V dropped 1 base and J dropped 8; count of bases not matched to a gene: 3. The germline gives CDR1 SGHVS, CDR2 FNYEAQ. Here the CDR3 reads CASSLVTGAGYTF. CDR3 DNA: TGTGCCAGCAGCTTAGTGACAGGGGCCGGCTACACCTTC.

The genes are TRBV9 and TRBJ2-1; 13 bases agree with TRBD2. The CDR3 extends over 18 amino acids. V lost 2 bases to trimming and J lost 7 bases; unmatched junction nucleotides: 12. Germline CDR1 and CDR2: SGDLS and YYNGEE. The DNA for the CDR3 is TGTGCCAGCAGCGTTTACGGACTAGCGGGGGTCTGGGGGAATGAGCAGTTCTTC. Its protein product is CASSVYGLAGVWGNEQFF.

The chain recombines TRBV19 with TRBJ2-1, with 7 positions matching TRBD1. Germline V gene sequence: CDR1 LNHDA, CDR2 SQIVND (reference sequence). The CDR3 sequence is 15 residues long. The V and J ends lost 5 bases and 5 bases, in that order; junction bases with no gene match: 9. The chain's CDR3 is CASSSHRQGHNEQFF. CDR3 coding DNA: TGTGCCAGTAGTTCCCATAGACAGGGTCACAATGAGCAGTTCTTC.